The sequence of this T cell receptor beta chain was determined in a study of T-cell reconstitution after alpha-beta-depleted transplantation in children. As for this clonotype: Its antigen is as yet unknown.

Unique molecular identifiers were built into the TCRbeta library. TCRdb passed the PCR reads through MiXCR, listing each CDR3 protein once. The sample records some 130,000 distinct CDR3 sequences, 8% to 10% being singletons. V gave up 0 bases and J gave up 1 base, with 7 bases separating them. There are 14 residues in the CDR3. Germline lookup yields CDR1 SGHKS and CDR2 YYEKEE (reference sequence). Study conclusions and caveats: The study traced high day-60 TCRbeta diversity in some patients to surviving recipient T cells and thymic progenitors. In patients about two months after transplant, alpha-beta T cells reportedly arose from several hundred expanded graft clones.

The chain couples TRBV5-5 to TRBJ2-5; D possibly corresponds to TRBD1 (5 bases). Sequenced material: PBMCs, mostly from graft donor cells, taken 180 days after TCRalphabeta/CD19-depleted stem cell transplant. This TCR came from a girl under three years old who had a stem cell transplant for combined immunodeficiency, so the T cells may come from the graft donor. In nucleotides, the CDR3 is TGTGCCAGCAGCTTGGGACAGAGCCAAGAGACCCAGTACTTC. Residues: CASSLGQSQETQYF.